The 21 T cell receptor beta chains below all came from one sample that was sequenced in a study of shared clonotypes between healthy human individuals. Terminally differentiated effector memory CD45RA+ cells were excluded from the naive CD8 cells, which were CD45RO-negative and positively selected for CCR7. Sequenced by immunoSEQ multiplex PCR; TCRdb stores in-frame clones only, minus some. Among roughly 2 million clones listed, about 95% were seen once. The sequenced material came from naive CD8+ T cells sorted from blood. The receptors stem from a man younger than 35 in good health.

The V and J genes are TRBV6-5 and TRBJ2-1, with TRBD2 as a possible D gene (5 bases). V was clipped by 4 bases and J by 8 bases, with 18 bases between them. CDR1 MNHEY and CDR2 SVGAGI come from the germline V gene. This CDR3 is built from 15 residues. The DNA for the CDR3 is TGTGCCAGCAGTTCCCCCGGGCGGACTCAGGATGAGCAGTTCTTC. This translates into CASSSPGRTQDEQFF.

A note on this clone: The sample carries other DNA sequences with the same CDR3. The genes are TRBV5-6 and TRBJ2-1; D unresolved. V was cut by 0 bases and J by 1 base, with 5 bases left in between. Per germline, CDR1 SGHDT and CDR2 YYEEEE. This CDR3 is built from 14 residues. The DNA of the CDR3 is TGTGCCAGCAGCTTGGGCAGGTCCTACAATGAGCAGTTCTTC. Amino acids: CASSLGRSYNEQFF.

This clone came up once. The J gene is TRBJ2-7, the V gene TRBV5-4; D possibly uses TRBD1 or TRBD2 (5 bases each). CDR3 length: 15 amino acids. Trimming cost V 4 bases and J 4 bases, with 18 bases left between them. CDR1 and CDR2 (germline): SGHNT, YYREEE (reference sequence). The CDR3 region is CASSGLGDLVYEQYF. The CDR3 bases are TGTGCCAGCAGCGGGCTGGGGGATCTTGTTTACGAGCAGTACTTC.

This rearrangement joins TRBV4-3 to TRBJ1-1; D ambiguous. Germline V gene lookup returns CDR1 LGHNA and CDR2 YSLEER. There are 14 residues in the CDR3. Trimming left V 0 bases short and J 4 bases short, with 9 bases between. CDR3 coding DNA: TGCGCCAGCAGCCAAGATCTGACGTTCACTGAAGCTTTCTTT. Its translation is CASSQDLTFTEAFF.

The chain joins TRBV11-1 to TRBJ2-7; the D gene is possibly TRBD2 (6 bases). Per germline, CDR1 SGHAT and CDR2 FQDESV (reference sequence). The V end was cut by 3 bases, the J end by 5 bases, with 11 bases between. The CDR3 spans 13 residues. CDR3 coding DNA: TGTGCCAGCAGCTTGGCCGGAGGGAACGAGCAGTACTTC. Translating it yields CASSLAGGNEQYF.

This chain uses TRBV7-2 with TRBJ2-7; D is unresolved. CDR1 is SGHTA and CDR2 is FQGNSA in the germline V gene. The CDR3 is 14 residues long. Trimming left V 1 base short and J 2 bases short, with 9 bases between. The CDR3 bases are TGTGCCAGCAGCTTAGTCCTAGGACCCTACGAGCAGTACTTC. Protein product: CASSLVLGPYEQYF.

V gene TRBV5-4 combines with J gene TRBJ2-5, with D unclear. V lost 0 bases, J lost 5 bases, and 23 bases lay in between. The CDR3 sequence is 18 residues long. Germline V gives CDR1 SGHNT, CDR2 YYREEE (reference sequence). The CDR3 DNA reads TGTGCCAGCAGCTTGGGGGTTTTTTTCACGAGAACACCGGAGACCCAGTACTTC. This translates into CASSLGVFFTRTPETQYF.

The rearrangement uses TRBV7-9 and TRBJ2-7, with D unresolved. Trimming stripped 5 bases from V and 4 bases from J, with 15 bases between. The germline CDR1 and CDR2 sequences are SEHNR and FQNEAQ (reference sequence). There are 14 residues in the CDR3. Here the CDR3 DNA reads TGTGCCAGCAGCCCTAGAGAAACCCCTTACGAGCAGTACTTC. This encodes CASSPRETPYEQYF.

This clone was observed once. This chain uses TRBV5-4 with TRBJ2-5; no clear D. Germline CDR1 and CDR2: SGHNT and YYREEE (reference sequence). The V end lost 2 bases, the J end lost 5 bases, and 13 bases lay between the germline ends. There are 14 residues in the CDR3. This CDR3 is CASSLGPGDETQYF. CDR3 DNA: TGTGCCAGCAGCTTAGGCCCGGGCGATGAGACCCAGTACTTC.

The CDR3 spells CASSEGGPEQYF. The DNA for the CDR3 is TGCGCCAGCAGTGAGGGGGGGCCCGAGCAGTACTTC. The V and J genes are TRBV10-2 and TRBJ2-7, with D perhaps given as TRBD1 or TRBD2 (6 bases each). The CDR3 loop spans 12 amino acids. Germline-derived CDR1 and CDR2 are WSHSY and SAAADI. The germline V and J ends were trimmed by 2 bases and 6 bases, with 8 bases remaining between them.

This chain links TRBV5-1 with TRBJ1-1, with 7 bases aligning to TRBD1. Germline lookup yields CDR1 SGHRS and CDR2 YFSETQ. Trimming took 4 bases from V and 5 from J; bases not matched to a gene: 11. CDR3 length: 15 amino acids. The CDR3 nucleotides are TGCGCCAGCAGCGAGCCAGAATACAGGGGAACTGAAGCTTTCTTT. Encoded protein: CASSEPEYRGTEAFF.

The chain couples TRBV7-2 to TRBJ2-1; 7 nucleotides agree with TRBD2. Germline lookup yields CDR1 SGHTA and CDR2 FQGNSA. With V trimmed by 2 bases and J by 4 bases, 5 bases remained unmatched. CDR3 length: 15 amino acids. The CDR3 DNA follows: TGTGCCAGCAGCTTAAACCTAGCGGATTACAATGAGCAGTTCTTC. Amino acids: CASSLNLADYNEQFF.

The CDR3 protein is CASSLRQTLSNYGYTF. The CDR3 DNA sequence: TGCGCCAGCAGCCTGCGACAGACTCTCTCAAACTATGGCTACACCTTC. This chain uses TRBV5-1 with TRBJ1-2, with D maybe TRBD1 (5 bases). The V and J ends lost 4 bases and 2 bases respectively, with 18 bases between them. Germline V gene data show CDR1 as SGHRS and CDR2 as YFSETQ. The CDR3 runs 16 residues.

Concerning this clone itself: The junction departs from the called germline gene at one end, perhaps through a read error. The chain combines TRBV13 with TRBJ2-1; TRBD1 matches 7 bases. The CDR3 extends over 12 amino acids. The V gene's germline CDR1 is PRHDT and CDR2 FYEKMQ (reference sequence). The CDR3 loop reads CASTLQGLEQFF. The CDR3 DNA reads TGTGCCAGCACCTTACAGGGGCTTGAGCAGTTCTTC.

The chain joins TRBV4-3 to TRBJ2-2; TRBD2 agrees at 9 bases. Germline CDR1 LGHNA, CDR2 YSLEER. Trimming took 2 bases from V and 4 from J; bases not matched to a gene: 8. The CDR3 contains 17 residues. The CDR3 coding sequence is TGCGCCAGCAGCCAATTTAGATGGCGGGAGGGCACCGGGGAGCTGTTTTTT. Its translation is CASSQFRWREGTGELFF.

The chain combines TRBV4-1 with TRBJ2-7, with TRBD2 as a possible D gene (5 bases). V lost 3 bases and J lost 2, with 11 bases in between. The CDR3 spans 14 residues. CDR1 is MGHRA and CDR2 is YSYEKL in the germline V gene. As DNA, the CDR3 is TGCGCCAGCAGCCACCAAGGAGGCACCTACGAGCAGTACTTC. It translates to CASSHQGGTYEQYF.

This sequence joins TRBV11-2 and TRBJ2-3; no clear D. CDR3 length: 12 amino acids. CDR1 and CDR2 (germline): SGHAT, FQNNGV. Between the trimmed V and J ends, which lost 4 bases and 7 bases, there was a span of 9 bases. Here the CDR3 reads CASSSQRNTQYF. The CDR3 DNA sequence: TGTGCCAGCAGCTCTCAGAGGAATACGCAGTATTTT.

The chain links TRBV7-9 to TRBJ2-5; maybe TRBD1 (5 bases). V dropped 5 bases and J dropped 3 bases, with 19 bases sitting between them. Germline V gene sequence: CDR1 SEHNR, CDR2 FQNEAQ (reference sequence). The CDR3 spans 16 residues. The chain's CDR3 is CASSGVTGHSKETQYF. The CDR3 DNA reads TGTGCCAGCAGCGGCGTTACTGGACACTCAAAAGAGACCCAGTACTTC.

The chain links TRBV30 to TRBJ1-2; D is ambiguous. Trimming pared 6 bases from V and 8 bases from J, leaving 19 bases between. The CDR3 consists of 13 residues. From germline, CDR1 is GTSNPN and CDR2 SVGIG (reference sequence). The CDR3 DNA sequence: TGTGCCTGCCCACACCACGCGGCGTCCGGCTACACCTTC. It specifies CACPHHAASGYTF.

The gene calls are TRBV6-1 and TRBJ1-2; 11 nucleotides line up with TRBD1. CDR1 is MNHNS and CDR2 is SASEGT in the germline V gene. The CDR3 has 13 amino acids. J gave up 6 bases and V 5 bases, and 2 bases lay outside the gene matches. The CDR3 region has the DNA TGTGCCAGCAGTTTGGACAGGGGGCATGGCTACACCTTC. Translation: CASSLDRGHGYTF.

The V gene is TRBV30, the J gene TRBJ2-7, with 8 positions matching TRBD1. Germline V gene lookup returns CDR1 GTSNPN and CDR2 SVGIG (reference sequence). The CDR3 contains 13 residues. V lost 4 bases and J lost 7; bases outside the gene matches: 9. In nucleotides, the CDR3 is TGTGCCTGGACGGACAGGGCTCCTGAGGAGCAGTACTTC. Translated, it gives CAWTDRAPEEQYF.